This TCR beta chain is from a study of technical replicates of blood from several donors. This clone appeared once. Data came from immunoSEQ multiplex PCR; TCRdb stores just in-frame clones and leaves some out. The sample includes roughly 80,000 clones, roughly 95% of them seen just once. This CDR3 has 13 residues. From germline, CDR1 is SNHLY and CDR2 FYNNEI. V lost 4 bases to trimming and J lost 2 bases, with 8 bases between them. This chain connects TRBV2 to TRBJ2-5; D is unclear. Sequenced: T cells isolated from PBMCs. The source of this sequence is a human donor in good health. CDR3 sequence (DNA): TGTGCCAGCAGTGGTGAGCATCAAGAGACCCAGTACTTC. Its protein product is CASSGEHQETQYF.